A selection of T cell receptor beta chains follows, all from one sample in a study of shared clonotypes between healthy human individuals. The data were produced by immunoSEQ multiplex PCR, yet TCRdb's version contains in-frame clones alone and is incomplete. Of about 110,000 clones in the sample, about 70% were seen once. The sequencing input was memory CD8+ T cells sorted from blood. These receptors all stem from a woman aged 25 to 39 in good health. Each CDR3 is given with its conserved first and last residue. The order of the fields is CDR3 length, V gene, clone size, D gene, J gene, CDR3 DNA, CDR3 protein. The D gene is left open where the match is weak. For some rows the clone size is stated as once, few or many, or as a class when expanded; others skip it.

13	TRBV27	.	.	TRBJ1-5	TGTGCCAGCAGTGCACTACACGGAGAGCCCCAGCATTTT	CASSALHGEPQHF
16	TRBV28	.	.	TRBJ2-7	TGTGCCAGCAGTTTACATAAGGGACTGATGTTCTACGAGCAGTACTTC	CASSLHKGLMFYEQYF
18	TRBV7-9	.	TRBD2	TRBJ2-6	TGTGCCAGCAGTCTAATAGCGGGCCTTGGCTCTGGGGCCAACGTCCTGACTTTC	CASSLIAGLGSGANVLTF
13	TRBV15	.	.	TRBJ1-5	TGTGCCACCAGCAAGCTATCGGGGCAGCCCCAGCATTTT	CATSKLSGQPQHF
20	TRBV5-1	.	TRBD2	TRBJ2-7	TGCGCCAGCAGCGGTGCGTCCCGGGACAGAAGGACTAGCGGGAAGGGTGAGCAGTACTTC	CASSGASRDRRTSGKGEQYF
15	TRBV4-1	.	.	TRBJ2-3	TGCGCCAGCAGCCAAGATGACTCCAGCTTAGAGACGCAGTATTTT	CASSQDDSSLETQYF
16	TRBV9	.	TRBD2	TRBJ2-1	TGTGCCAGCAGTCCCCCAGCGGGAGGGGCGTACAATGAGCAGTTCTTC	CASSPPAGGAYNEQFF
14	TRBV13	.	TRBD1	TRBJ2-7	TGTGCGGGCCAGGGGGACAGGGGCTACTACGAGCAGTACTTC	CAGQGDRGYYEQYF
17	TRBV25-1	.	TRBD2	TRBJ2-7	TGTGCCAGCACCCCGGGGGCCAGCGGGAGGGCCACCTACGAGCAGTACTTC	CASTPGASGRATYEQYF
12	TRBV27	.	.	TRBJ1-5	TGTGCCAGCAGAGGGGAAGGACAGCCCCAGCATTTT	CASRGEGQPQHF
13	TRBV7-2	.	.	TRBJ2-4	TGTGCCAGCAGCTCCTACTTGGAAAACATTCAGTACTTC	CASSSYLENIQYF
14	TRBV4-1	many	.	TRBJ2-1	TGCGCCAGCAGCCAACGATGGGAGTACAATGAGCAGTTCTTC	CASSQRWEYNEQFF
15	TRBV7-9	.	TRBD2	TRBJ2-4	TGTGCCAGCAGCCAACCTGGACTAGATAAAAACATTCAGTACTTC	CASSQPGLDKNIQYF
15	TRBV7-9	once	.	TRBJ2-7	TGTGCCAGCAGCGCCGGTCTCGGAGGAGCCTACGAGCAGTACTTC	CASSAGLGGAYEQYF
19	TRBV7-9	.	TRBD2	TRBJ2-1	TGTGCCAGCAGCTCTCCTCAACATACTAGCGGGAGGAGCTACAATGAGCAGTTCTTC	CASSSPQHTSGRSYNEQFF
13	TRBV14	.	.	TRBJ2-7	TGTGCCAGCAGCTTCAGAACCAATTACGAGCAGTACTTC	CASSFRTNYEQYF
14	TRBV5-6	many	.	TRBJ1-1	TGTGCCAGCAGCTTAGCTGGGTGGAACACTGAAGCTTTCTTT	CASSLAGWNTEAFF
14	TRBV5-1	few	TRBD1	TRBJ2-7	TGCGCCAGCAGCCCCCGGGACAGGCCCTACGAGCAGTACTTC	CASSPRDRPYEQYF
14	TRBV2	.	TRBD2	TRBJ2-7	TGTGCCAGCAGTGAGGGACTAGAAATTTCCGAGCAGTACTTC	CASSEGLEISEQYF
16	TRBV18	once	TRBD1	TRBJ1-5	TGTGCCAGCTCACTTTCGACAGGGGGGAGCAATCAGCCCCAGCATTTT	CASSLSTGGSNQPQHF
15	TRBV27	.	TRBD2	TRBJ2-7	TGTGCCAGCAGTTTTGGGACTAGCGGGTGGGACGAGCAGTACTTC	CASSFGTSGWDEQYF
14	TRBV7-9	few	.	TRBJ1-5	TGTGCCAGCAGCAGGGACGGATTCAATCAGCCCCAGCATTTT	CASSRDGFNQPQHF
15	TRBV5-4	.	TRBD2	TRBJ2-3	TGTGCCAGCAGCTTGTCAGGACTAGCGGAAGATACGCAGTATTTT	CASSLSGLAEDTQYF
14	TRBV9	once	TRBD1	TRBJ2-7	TGTGCCAGCAGCCCGAGGACAGGGAAGTCCGAGCAGTACTTC	CASSPRTGKSEQYF
16	TRBV5-1	.	TRBD2	TRBJ2-5	TGCGCCAGCAGCTTGGCCGTACTAGCGGGAGGGGAGACCCAGTACTTC	CASSLAVLAGGETQYF
15	TRBV14	.	.	TRBJ2-7	TGTGCCAGCAGCCAGAGAGACAGCCCCCCGGGAGAGCAGTACTTC	CASSQRDSPPGEQYF
14	TRBV5-1	.	.	TRBJ1-2	TGCGCCAGCAGCTTGGATGGGTCCCCTATTGGCTACACCTTC	CASSLDGSPIGYTF
13	TRBV19	.	.	TRBJ1-1	TGTGCCAGTAGTTTCGCCCCGAGAACTGAAGCTTTCTTT	CASSFAPRTEAFF
15	TRBV27	few	.	TRBJ2-1	TGTGCCAGCAGTACACTGGCTAATTCTTACAATGAGCAGTTCTTC	CASSTLANSYNEQFF
17	TRBV15	.	.	TRBJ2-6	TGTGCCACCAGTCCCCTAGGGGACGGGGCTGGGGCCAACGTCCTGACTTTC	CATSPLGDGAGANVLTF
13	TRBV5-1	.	.	TRBJ2-7	TGCGCCAGCAGCTTTACAGTCTCCTACGAGCAGTACTTC	CASSFTVSYEQYF
15	TRBV5-6	.	TRBD2	TRBJ2-3	TGTGCCAGCAGCTTTGGCGGGAGGAGCACAGATACGCAGTATTTT	CASSFGGRSTDTQYF
15	TRBV18	.	TRBD2	TRBJ2-2	TGTGCCAGCTCACCAGGACTAGATTCCACCGGGGAGCTGTTTTTT	CASSPGLDSTGELFF
15	TRBV21-1	.	.	TRBJ2-5	TGTGCCAGCAGCAAATTTGTGGCTAGCGGGGAGACCCAGTACTTC	CASSKFVASGETQYF
14	TRBV25-1	many	TRBD1	TRBJ2-7	TGTGCCAGCAGTACCAGGGGGAACTCCTACGAGCAGTACTTC	CASSTRGNSYEQYF
17	TRBV9	few	.	TRBJ1-1	TGTGCCAGCAGCCAACAGGGTTTGGGGGCAATGGGGACTGAAGCTTTCTTT	CASSQQGLGAMGTEAFF
15	TRBV27	few	TRBD2	TRBJ2-2	TGTGCCAGCAGTATGAGGACTAGCGGGACCGGGGAGCTGTTTTTT	CASSMRTSGTGELFF
13	TRBV14	once	.	TRBJ2-3	TGTGCCAGCAGCCCTACTAGCACAGATACGCAGTATTTT	CASSPTSTDTQYF
18	TRBV4-2	.	.	TRBJ1-3	TGTGCCAGCAGCCGCCCCATTATCGGGGGCGCCCCCGCTCACACCATATATTTT	CASSRPIIGGAPAHTIYF
15	TRBV30	.	TRBD2	TRBJ2-1	TGTGCCTGGAGCCACCCGGGACTAGCGGGAAATGAGCAGTTCTTC	CAWSHPGLAGNEQFF
12	TRBV19	few	TRBD1	TRBJ2-3	TGTGCCAGTGGACAGGTGACAGATACGCAGTATTTT	CASGQVTDTQYF
14	TRBV6-6	.	.	TRBJ1-1	TGTGCCAGCAACCCTGGCGCGACGGGCACTGAAGCTTTCTTT	CASNPGATGTEAFF
13	TRBV11-2	few	.	TRBJ1-1	TGTGCCAGCAGCTTTAGAGGTGGAACTGAAGCTTTCTTT	CASSFRGGTEAFF
15	TRBV6-5	.	TRBD2	TRBJ2-3	TGTGCCAGCAGTTGGACTAGCGGGAGGGATGATACGCAGTATTTT	CASSWTSGRDDTQYF
19	TRBV11-2	.	.	TRBJ2-7	TGTGCCAGCAGCTTAGATCAGGACGGATTTGGACATACGACCTACGAGCAGTACTTC	CASSLDQDGFGHTTYEQYF
14	TRBV2	.	.	TRBJ1-1	TGTGCCAGCAGTGAAGCGGCGCCCCCGGTCAGCGCTTTCTTT	CASSEAAPPVSAFF
14	TRBV11-3	.	TRBD1	TRBJ2-1	TGTGCCAGCAGCTTGGCAGGGGGTTACAATGAGCAGTTCTTC	CASSLAGGYNEQFF
13	TRBV6-6	few	TRBD1	TRBJ1-1	TGTGCCAGCAGTGACAGGGGGCACACTGAAGCTTTCTTT	CASSDRGHTEAFF
16	TRBV6-1	.	TRBD1	TRBJ1-3	TGTGCCAGCAGTGAAGCCGGGAGGGGGCTTGGAAACACCATATATTTT	CASSEAGRGLGNTIYF
15	TRBV9	.	.	TRBJ2-2	TGTGCCAGCAGCAGGGACATAGCGAACACCGGGGAGCTGTTTTTT	CASSRDIANTGELFF
13	TRBV5-1	.	.	TRBJ1-4	TGCGCCAGCAGCTTTGGCGGGAATGAAAAACTGTTTTTT	CASSFGGNEKLFF
11	TRBV18	.	.	TRBJ1-1	TGTGCCAGCTCACGGGCCACTGAAGCTTTCTTT	CASSRATEAFF
13	TRBV6-4	.	TRBD2	TRBJ2-1	TGTGCCAGCAGTACCAGCGGGAGCAATGAGCAGTTCTTC	CASSTSGSNEQFF
13	TRBV27	.	TRBD1	TRBJ2-7	TGTGCCAGCGGACAGGGGGCTACATACGAGCAGTACTTC	CASGQGATYEQYF
18	TRBV2	many	.	TRBJ1-5	TGTGCCAGCAGTGAAGGAAACAGGGTATGGTTGAGCAATCAGCCCCAGCATTTT	CASSEGNRVWLSNQPQHF
13	TRBV11-2	few	.	TRBJ1-1	TGTGCCAGCAGCTTAGGCGTGGACACTGAAGCTTTCTTT	CASSLGVDTEAFF
14	TRBV4-1	.	TRBD1	TRBJ1-1	TGCGCCAGCAGCCAGGGACAGGGGTTCACTGAAGCTTTCTTT	CASSQGQGFTEAFF
13	TRBV7-9	.	TRBD2	TRBJ2-7	TGTGCCAGCAGCTCGTGGACTAGCTACGAGCAGTACTTC	CASSSWTSYEQYF
15	TRBV6-4	many	TRBD2	TRBJ2-1	TGTGCCAGCAGTGACTCCCTAGCGGGGTACAATGAGCAGTTCTTC	CASSDSLAGYNEQFF